The 7 T cell receptor beta chains below all came from one sample that was sequenced in a study of cytomegalovirus exposure and HLA in healthy donors. This PCR relied on a set of 60 Vbeta primers and 13 Jbeta primers. Sequencing was performed with immunoSEQ multiplex PCR; in TCRdb, only in-frame clones are kept and a portion is missing. This repertoire comprises about 40,000 clones; its ten largest clones make up 3% to 4%. Source material: PBMCs. The receptors come from a male donor in good health and CMV-seronegative.

This rearrangement joins TRBV7-9 to TRBJ1-3, with 9 bases that match TRBD1. With 8 bases clipped from V and 4 bases from J, the junction kept 9 bases outside the gene matches. Germline V CDR1 and CDR2: SEHNR, FQNEAQ (reference sequence). The CDR3 is made up of 15 amino acids. Written as DNA, the CDR3 is TGTGCCAGCGAAGGACAGGGGACAAGAGGAAACACCATATATTTT. Its protein is CASEGQGTRGNTIYF. Using reference TRBV7-9 and TRBJ1-3 for the parts outside the CDR3, the full variable domain is DTGVSQNPRHKITKRGQNVTFRCDPISEHNRLYWYRQTLGQGPEFLTYFQNEAQLEKSRLLSDRFSAERPKGSFSTLEIQRTEQGDSAMYLCASEGQGTRGNTIYFGEGSWLTVV.

The J gene is TRBJ1-3, the V gene TRBV6-5, with no clear D. V was pared by 2 bases and J by 4 bases, with 9 bases between. CDR1 is MNHEY and CDR2 is SVGAGI in the germline V gene. The CDR3 runs 14 residues. CDR3 in amino acids: CASSYLENGNTIYF. The CDR3 DNA reads as TGTGCCAGCAGTTACCTGGAGAACGGAAACACCATATATTTT.

This chain uses TRBV5-1 with TRBJ2-7; 7 bases match TRBD1. Germline V gene sequence: CDR1 SGHRS, CDR2 YFSETQ. Trimming cost V 5 bases and J 2 bases; bases outside gene matches: 10. This CDR3 has 15 residues. CDR3 DNA sequence: TGCGCCAGCAGTTTTTCGACAGGGCGGGCCTACGAGCAGTACTTC. Translation gives CASSFSTGRAYEQYF.

V usage is TRBV5-6 and J usage is TRBJ1-6; perhaps TRBD1 as D (5 bases). The CDR3 is 14 residues long. Germline CDR1 is SGHDT and CDR2 is YYEEEE. The V and J ends lost 1 base and 7 bases respectively, with 9 bases between them. CDR3 residues: CASSLYGGNSPLHF. CDR3 nucleotides: TGTGCCAGCAGCTTGTACGGGGGGAATTCACCCCTCCACTTT. Full variable domain (rest looked up from reference TRBV5-6 and TRBJ1-6): DAGVTQSPTHLIKTRGQQVTLRCSPKSGHDTVSWYQQALGQGPQFIFQYYEEEERQRGNFPDRFSGHQFPNYSSELNVNALLLGDSALYLCASSLYGGNSPLHFGNGTRLTVT.

The V call is TRBV18, the J call TRBJ2-1; 10 nucleotides line up with TRBD2. CDR1 is KGHSH and CDR2 is LQKENI in the germline V gene. The trim removed 8 bases at V and 5 bases at J, leaving 3 bases unmatched. This CDR3 is 13 amino acids long. CDR3 sequence (DNA): TGTGCCAGCACTAGCGGGGCACACAATGAGCAGTTCTTC. Translated, it gives CASTSGAHNEQFF.

On this clone: One end of the junction does not line up with germline, which may come from a read error. V usage is TRBV27 and J usage is TRBJ1-1; D is unresolved. CDR3 length equals 13 residues. The V gene's germline CDR1 is MNHEY and CDR2 SMNVEV (reference sequence). The CDR3 protein is CASRLWANTEAFF. The CDR3 DNA reads as TGTGCCAGCAGATTATGGGCGAACACTGAAGCTTTCTTT.

The chain joins TRBV5-1 to TRBJ1-4; 10 bases line up with TRBD1. Germline trimming cut 7 bases from V and 4 bases from J; bases unmatched to any gene: 4. This CDR3 comprises 14 residues. Germline lookup yields CDR1 SGHRS and CDR2 YFSETQ. The CDR3 DNA is TGCGCCAGCGGGGGGACAGGGGATAATGAAAAACTGTTTTTT. Amino acid sequence: CASGGTGDNEKLFF.